This TCR beta chain was recovered during a study of cytomegalovirus exposure and HLA in healthy donors. PCR amplification relied on 60 Vbeta primers (plus 13 Jbeta primers). Assay used: immunoSEQ multiplex PCR; TCRdb lists only in-frame clones, some missing. Of about 110,000 clones in the sample, roughly 80% are singletons; the top ten hold about 2.2%. The CDR3 spans 17 residues. Germline V gives CDR1 SGHVS, CDR2 FQNEAQ. V gave up 5 bases and J gave up 5 bases; unmatched junction bases: 7. This clonotype was sampled from a man younger than 40 in good health and CMV-seronegative. Sequenced material: PBMCs. The J gene is TRBJ2-2, the V gene TRBV7-8, with 14 bases identical to TRBD2. The CDR3 is CASSRRLAGGGTGELFF. The CDR3 region has the DNA TGTGCCAGCAGCAGACGACTAGCGGGAGGGGGTACCGGGGAGCTGTTTTTT.